This section outlines one T cell receptor beta chain sequence together with its context. Its antigen is as yet unknown. CDR3 length: 15 amino acids. The germline gives CDR1 SNHLY, CDR2 FYNNEI. The ends lost 6 bases at V and 1 base at J; junction bases unmatched: 7. The repertoire was sequenced with immunoSEQ multiplex PCR; TCRdb's copy has only in-frame clones and lacks some. This sample has fewer than 700,000 clones, with 70% to 80% found just once. The data are from a study of shared clonotypes between healthy human individuals. General study findings and limits: Limited genetic and exposure-history diversity came from having few donors.

This receptor was identified in a woman aged 40-49 years in good health. Some clones in this sample may be carry-over from other donors' samples. The gene calls are TRBV2 and TRBJ2-5, with 8 bases that match TRBD2. Input material: PBMCs. The chain's CDR3 is CASRGSGGPQETQYF. CDR3 nucleotide sequence: TGTGCCAGCAGAGGGTCGGGAGGGCCCCAAGAGACCCAGTACTTC.